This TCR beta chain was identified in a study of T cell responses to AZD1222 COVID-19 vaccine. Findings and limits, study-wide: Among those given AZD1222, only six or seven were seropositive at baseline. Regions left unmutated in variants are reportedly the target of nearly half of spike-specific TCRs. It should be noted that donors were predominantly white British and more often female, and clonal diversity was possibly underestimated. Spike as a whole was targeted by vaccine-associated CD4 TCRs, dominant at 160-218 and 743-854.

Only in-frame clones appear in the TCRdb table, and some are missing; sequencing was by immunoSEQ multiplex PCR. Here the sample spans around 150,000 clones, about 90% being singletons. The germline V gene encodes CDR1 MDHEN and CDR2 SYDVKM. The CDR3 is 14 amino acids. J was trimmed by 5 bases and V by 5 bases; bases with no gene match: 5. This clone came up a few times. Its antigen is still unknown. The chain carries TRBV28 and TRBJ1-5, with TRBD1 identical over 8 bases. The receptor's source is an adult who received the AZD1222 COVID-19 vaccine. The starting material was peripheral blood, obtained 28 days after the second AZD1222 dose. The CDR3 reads CASSPGQAYQPQHF. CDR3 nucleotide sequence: TGTGCCAGCAGTCCGGGACAGGCCTATCAGCCCCAGCATTTT.